This section outlines one T cell receptor (beta chain) sequence together with its context. Its antigen is not known. At one end, the junction sequence differs from germline, possibly due to a read error. Other DNA sequences in this sample translate to the same CDR3. Germline V gives CDR1 SGHNT, CDR2 YYREEE (reference sequence). The CDR3 is 15 residues long. The data are from a study of cytomegalovirus exposure and HLA in healthy donors. Study-wide results and limits: Analyzed later, most CMV-associated TCR beta chains appeared HLA-restricted. There were around 160 TCR beta chains listed as cytomegalovirus-associated. A cluster of highly shared sequence variants was likely a sequencing artifact. Presence/absence analyses supposed approximately even sequencing depth among donors.

The PCR ran on 60 Vbeta and 13 Jbeta primers. TCRdb's table, derived via immunoSEQ multiplex PCR, lists solely in-frame clones and lacks some. The sample contains fewer than 85,000 clones, 72% of which appear only once. The sequence derives from a woman between 35 and 50 years old in good health and CMV-seropositive. This chain links TRBV5-4 with TRBJ1-4; D is uncertain. The sequencing input was PBMCs. CDR3 in amino acids: CASSPEGGFREKLFF. CDR3 DNA sequence: TGCGCCAGCAGCCCTGAAGGAGGGTTTAGGGAAAAACTGTTTTTT.